A selection of T cell receptor beta chains follows, all from one sample in a study of shared clonotypes between healthy human individuals. The repertoire was sequenced with immunoSEQ multiplex PCR; TCRdb's copy has only in-frame clones and lacks some. The top ten clones hold about 0.13% of a sample with 2 million to 2.5 million clones, about 94% of them seen once. Material: naive CD4+ T cells sorted from blood. These receptor sequences come from a man aged 18 to 35 in good health. CDR3s include the opening cysteine and the closing phenylalanine or tryptophan. A D gene is named only where the DNA matches it firmly. The listing skips clone size in some rows; elsewhere it reads once, few, many or a size class.

>TRBJ2-3|TRBV4-3|TRBD2|-
CASSQVGLAGPTDTQYF
TGCGCCAGCAGCCAAGTGGGGCTAGCGGGCCCCACCGATACGCAGTATTTT
>TRBJ1-1|TRBV6-1|TRBD1|once
CATEGQGANTEAFF
TGTGCCACCGAGGGACAGGGGGCGAACACTGAAGCTTTCTTT
>TRBJ1-2|TRBV28|TRBD1|-
CASSLGQGVGYTF
TGTGCCAGCAGTTTGGGACAGGGAGTGGGCTACACCTTC
>TRBJ2-2|TRBV30|TRBD2|-
CAYRAGGRTGELFF
TGTGCTTATCGCGCGGGGGGGCGCACCGGGGAGCTGTTTTTT
>TRBJ2-5|TRBV5-6|TRBD2|-
CASTPGLAGVETQYF
TGTGCCAGCACCCCGGGACTAGCGGGCGTGGAGACCCAGTACTTC
>TRBJ1-1|TRBV28|-|-
CASRLSQNTEAFF
TGTGCCAGCAGGCTTTCCCAGAACACTGAAGCTTTCTTT
>TRBJ1-5|TRBV28|-|-
CASSLSQGRLPQHF
TGTGCCAGCAGTTTATCTCAGGGGCGCCTCCCCCAGCATTTT
>TRBJ1-2|TRBV6-5|-|-
CASSISRTGNYGYTF
TGTGCCAGCAGTATATCCCGGACGGGGAACTATGGCTACACCTTC
>TRBJ1-2|TRBV6-5|-|-
CASSYPVRLDYGYTF
TGTGCCAGCAGTTACCCGGTACGTTTGGACTATGGCTACACCTTC
>TRBJ1-6|TRBV10-1|TRBD1|few
CASSADRGLSPLHF
TGCGCCAGCAGTGCGGACAGGGGGCTTTCACCCCTCCACTTT
>TRBJ2-7|TRBV28|-|-
CASSLSREQYF
TGTGCCAGCAGTTTATCCCGCGAGCAGTACTTC
>TRBJ1-5|TRBV19|-|-
CASSADRSNQPQHF
TGTGCCAGTAGTGCTGACAGATCCAATCAGCCCCAGCATTTT
>TRBJ1-6|TRBV2|TRBD1|few
CAGRDRGNSPLHF
TGTGCCGGAAGGGACAGGGGAAATTCACCCCTCCACTTT
>TRBJ2-7|TRBV7-2|-|-
CASSLANQLIYEQYF
TGTGCCAGCAGCTTAGCGAACCAGCTTATCTACGAGCAGTACTTC
>TRBJ2-1|TRBV6-5|-|once
CASSYGQANNEQFF
TGTGCCAGCAGTTACGGACAAGCGAACAATGAGCAGTTCTTC
>TRBJ1-1|TRBV19|-|once
CASRGNPRGRNTEAFF
TGTGCCAGTAGGGGAAACCCCAGGGGCCGGAACACTGAAGCTTTCTTT
>TRBJ2-3|TRBV1|-|-
CTRSTSVDTDTQYF
TGCACCAGGTCGACTAGCGTTGACACAGATACGCAGTATTTT
>TRBJ2-1|TRBV7-8|TRBD2|-
CASSSGLAGERQFF
TGTGCCAGCAGCTCCGGACTAGCGGGAGAACGGCAGTTCTTC
>TRBJ2-3|TRBV6-1|-|-
CASSETPGQTDTQYF
TGTGCCAGCAGTGAAACCCCGGGCCAAACGGATACGCAGTATTTT
>TRBJ2-3|TRBV7-2|-|-
CASSPKGGTDTQYF
TGTGCCAGCAGCCCAAAGGGCGGGACAGATACGCAGTATTTT
>TRBJ2-3|TRBV2|-|-
CASSEPPLQVNTQYF
TGTGCCAGCAGTGAACCTCCACTACAGGTGAATACGCAGTATTTT
>TRBJ2-5|TRBV5-1|TRBD2|once
CASGVLAAIQETQYF
TGCGCCAGTGGTGTCCTAGCGGCCATCCAAGAGACCCAGTACTTC
>TRBJ1-4|TRBV25-1|TRBD1|once
CASSGAGTGNEKPFF
TGTGCCAGCAGTGGGGCCGGGACAGGCAATGAAAAACCGTTTTTT
>TRBJ2-7|TRBV29-1|-|few
CSVDGQGYEQYF
TGCAGCGTTGATGGCCAGGGGTACGAGCAGTACTTC
>TRBJ2-7|TRBV21-1|-|-
CASSDKGVRSYEQYF
TGTGCCAGCAGCGACAAGGGGGTGCGCTCCTACGAGCAGTACTTC
>TRBJ1-1|TRBV5-4|-|-
CASSPLDSLNTEAFF
TGTGCCAGCAGCCCATTAGACAGTTTGAACACTGAAGCTTTCTTT
>TRBJ1-5|TRBV6-1|-|-
CASSEWFVGVQPQHF
TGTGCCAGCAGTGAATGGTTTGTCGGGGTCCAGCCCCAGCATTTT
>TRBJ1-2|TRBV6-5|-|-
CASTGNGHGYTF
TGTGCCAGCACCGGGAATGGACATGGCTACACCTTC
>TRBJ1-3|TRBV2|-|-
CASSSLAGGGEAGNTIYF
TGTGCCAGCAGTTCCCTGGCAGGAGGGGGGGAGGCTGGAAACACCATATATTTT
>TRBJ2-1|TRBV6-1|-|-
CASSGLRLAYNEQFF
TGTGCCAGCAGTGGCCTCCGCCTAGCTTACAATGAGCAGTTCTTC
>TRBJ2-3|TRBV7-6|TRBD2|-
CASSPGLAGALGPDTQYF
TGTGCCAGCAGCCCTGGACTAGCGGGGGCCCTTGGCCCAGATACGCAGTATTTT
>TRBJ2-1|TRBV4-2|-|-
CASSQVGAISYNEQFF
TGTGCCAGCAGCCAAGTCGGGGCTATTTCCTACAATGAGCAGTTCTTC
>TRBJ2-3|TRBV7-2|-|once
CASSLLGGSSTDTQYF
TGTGCCAGCAGCTTACTTGGGGGTTCTAGCACAGATACGCAGTATTTT
>TRBJ1-5|TRBV9|-|-
CARGAWGLYSNQPQHF
TGTGCCAGAGGCGCATGGGGATTATATAGCAATCAGCCCCAGCATTTT
>TRBJ1-1|TRBV29-1|-|-
CSARTENTEAFF
TGCAGCGCTAGGACGGAGAACACTGAAGCTTTCTTT
>TRBJ1-1|TRBV30|TRBD1|once
CAWNRGSVANTEAFF
TGTGCCTGGAACAGGGGGAGCGTCGCGAACACTGAAGCTTTCTTT
>TRBJ2-2|TRBV7-9|-|-
CASSHATVSNTGELFF
TGTGCCAGCAGCCACGCGACAGTATCGAACACCGGGGAGCTGTTTTTT
>TRBJ2-1|TRBV7-6|-|once
CASSLAGSYNEQFF
TGTGCCAGCAGCTTAGCGGGTTCCTACAATGAGCAGTTCTTC
>TRBJ1-6|TRBV7-9|-|-
CASSLSPAVSSPLHF
TGTGCCAGCAGCTTATCTCCAGCCGTGAGTTCACCCCTCCACTTT
>TRBJ2-2|TRBV7-2|-|-
CASSLETGNGELFF
TGTGCCAGCAGCTTAGAAACAGGGAATGGGGAGCTGTTTTTT
>TRBJ2-2|TRBV4-1|-|-
CASSQEQQASTGELFF
TGCGCCAGCAGCCAAGAACAACAGGCCTCCACCGGGGAGCTGTTTTTT
>TRBJ1-4|TRBV11-1|-|-
CASSLKRARLLNEKLFF
TGTGCCAGCAGCTTAAAAAGGGCACGGCTTTTAAACGAAAAACTGTTTTTT
>TRBJ2-3|TRBV5-6|-|-
CASSPWSTDTQYF
TGTGCCAGCAGCCCATGGAGCACAGATACGCAGTATTTT
>TRBJ1-1|TRBV11-2|-|-
CASSLSGGRITEAFF
TGTGCCAGCAGCTTATCGGGGGGGAGGATCACTGAAGCTTTCTTT
>TRBJ2-5|TRBV10-1|TRBD1|-
CASSESWGRDREETQYF
TGCGCCAGCAGTGAGTCATGGGGCCGGGACAGGGAAGAGACCCAGTACTTC
>TRBJ2-5|TRBV7-9|-|-
CASSFSGPSQETQYF
TGTGCCAGCAGCTTTAGCGGCCCTTCCCAAGAGACCCAGTACTTC
>TRBJ2-7|TRBV11-2|TRBD2|-
CASSLGASGSQSYEQYF
TGTGCCAGCAGCTTAGGGGCTAGCGGGAGTCAAAGCTACGAGCAGTACTTC
>TRBJ2-2|TRBV19|TRBD2|-
CASSLMGSGRAGSYTGELFF
TGTGCCAGTAGTCTTATGGGTAGCGGGAGGGCCGGTTCGTACACCGGGGAGCTGTTTTTT
>TRBJ2-7|TRBV27|TRBD2|-
CASSFGLAGARGVYEQYF
TGTGCCAGCAGTTTCGGACTAGCGGGAGCTAGAGGGGTTTACGAGCAGTACTTC
>TRBJ2-3|TRBV5-1|-|-
CASSLGGPGDTQYF
TGCGCCAGCAGCTTGGGGGGGCCAGGGGATACGCAGTATTTT